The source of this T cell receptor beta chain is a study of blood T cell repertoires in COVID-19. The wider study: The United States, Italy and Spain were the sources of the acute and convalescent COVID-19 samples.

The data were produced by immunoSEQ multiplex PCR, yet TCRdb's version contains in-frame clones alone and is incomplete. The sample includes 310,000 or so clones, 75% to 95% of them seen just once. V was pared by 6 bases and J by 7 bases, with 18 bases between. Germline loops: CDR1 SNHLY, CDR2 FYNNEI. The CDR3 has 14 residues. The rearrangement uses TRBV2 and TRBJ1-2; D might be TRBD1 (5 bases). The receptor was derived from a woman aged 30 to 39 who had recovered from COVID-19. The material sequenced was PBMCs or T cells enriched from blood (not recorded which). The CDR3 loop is CASRGTHEDGGYTF. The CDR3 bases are TGTGCCAGCAGAGGGACTCACGAAGATGGTGGCTACACCTTC.